The present T cell receptor (beta chain) was sequenced within a study of control samples from healthy donors and cancer patients. Looked up from germline, CDR1 is MDHEN and CDR2 is SYDVKM. The germline V and J ends were trimmed by 5 bases and 2 bases, with 9 bases remaining between them. This CDR3 is 14 amino acids long. The method was immunoSEQ multiplex PCR; TCRdb's version includes in-frame clones alone and lacks a portion of them. The profile shows roughly 51,000 clones, roughly nine tenths of them singletons. What was sequenced was PBMCs. V gene TRBV28 combines with J gene TRBJ1-4; possibly TRBD1 for D (5 bases). The clonotype comes from a man in his forties with colorectal cancer. The DNA for the CDR3 is TGTGCCAGCAGTCCCGGGACTACTAATGAAAAACTGTTTTTT. This encodes CASSPGTTNEKLFF.